Sequencing of this T cell receptor (beta chain) was carried out in a study of T cells in Graves' hyperthyroidism and ophthalmopathy. Study-level findings and limits: For ophthalmopathy, model prediction preceded onset by a median 6.5 months.

The CDR3 has 11 amino acids. Germline V gene sequence: CDR1 SNHLY, CDR2 FYNNEI. V lost 4 bases and J 12 bases, leaving 10 bases between the germline ends. The authors deemed Graves' hyperthyroidism stable absent ophthalmopathy progression within 18 months. The study based diagnoses on clinical symptoms, serum thyroxine and TRAb, thyroid ultrasound and orbital computed tomography. Fresh peripheral blood, approximately 10 ml, was the source of the PBMCs. This clonotype occurred many times. The antigen is unknown. TCR beta CDR3 regions were amplified from RNA transcripts. The TCR CDR3 was amplified in a first-round RT-PCR using the HTBI primer set. MiXCR, applied by TCRdb to the multiplex PCR reads, yields one record per CDR3 protein. This table holds about 380,000 distinct CDR3 sequences, 14% found once.

The TCR sequence derives from a woman aged 55 to 70 with Graves' hyperthyroidism. The rearrangement joins TRBV2 to TRBJ2-1; D unresolved. Sample: blood. The CDR3 region is CASSGSLVQFF. The CDR3, as DNA: TGTGCCAGCAGTGGGTCGTTGGTGCAGTTCTTC.